This TCR beta chain was observed in a study of T cells in Graves' hyperthyroidism and ophthalmopathy. The investigators amplified TCR beta CDR3 regions from RNA transcripts. RT-PCR in the first round (using the HTBI primer set) targeted the TCR CDR3. TCRdb reprocessed the multiplex PCR reads with MiXCR, giving one entry per CDR3 protein. Seen here are around 380,000 distinct CDR3 sequences, approximately 12% observed once, and the top ten hold less than 25%. This clonotype was found many times. Germline CDR1 reads SGHAT; CDR2 reads FQNNGV. V was trimmed by 5 bases and J by 2 bases, leaving 13 bases between them. This CDR3 comprises 15 residues.

Sequenced sample: blood. This TCR was sampled from a man aged 30-40 years with Graves' hyperthyroidism that later progressed to Graves' ophthalmopathy. This rearrangement joins TRBV11-2 to TRBJ2-1, with D perhaps TRBD2 (7 bases). The CDR3 sequence is CASSPRGATYNEQFF. The CDR3 DNA reads as TGTGCCAGCAGCCCTCGGGGGGCCACCTACAATGAGCAGTTCTTC.